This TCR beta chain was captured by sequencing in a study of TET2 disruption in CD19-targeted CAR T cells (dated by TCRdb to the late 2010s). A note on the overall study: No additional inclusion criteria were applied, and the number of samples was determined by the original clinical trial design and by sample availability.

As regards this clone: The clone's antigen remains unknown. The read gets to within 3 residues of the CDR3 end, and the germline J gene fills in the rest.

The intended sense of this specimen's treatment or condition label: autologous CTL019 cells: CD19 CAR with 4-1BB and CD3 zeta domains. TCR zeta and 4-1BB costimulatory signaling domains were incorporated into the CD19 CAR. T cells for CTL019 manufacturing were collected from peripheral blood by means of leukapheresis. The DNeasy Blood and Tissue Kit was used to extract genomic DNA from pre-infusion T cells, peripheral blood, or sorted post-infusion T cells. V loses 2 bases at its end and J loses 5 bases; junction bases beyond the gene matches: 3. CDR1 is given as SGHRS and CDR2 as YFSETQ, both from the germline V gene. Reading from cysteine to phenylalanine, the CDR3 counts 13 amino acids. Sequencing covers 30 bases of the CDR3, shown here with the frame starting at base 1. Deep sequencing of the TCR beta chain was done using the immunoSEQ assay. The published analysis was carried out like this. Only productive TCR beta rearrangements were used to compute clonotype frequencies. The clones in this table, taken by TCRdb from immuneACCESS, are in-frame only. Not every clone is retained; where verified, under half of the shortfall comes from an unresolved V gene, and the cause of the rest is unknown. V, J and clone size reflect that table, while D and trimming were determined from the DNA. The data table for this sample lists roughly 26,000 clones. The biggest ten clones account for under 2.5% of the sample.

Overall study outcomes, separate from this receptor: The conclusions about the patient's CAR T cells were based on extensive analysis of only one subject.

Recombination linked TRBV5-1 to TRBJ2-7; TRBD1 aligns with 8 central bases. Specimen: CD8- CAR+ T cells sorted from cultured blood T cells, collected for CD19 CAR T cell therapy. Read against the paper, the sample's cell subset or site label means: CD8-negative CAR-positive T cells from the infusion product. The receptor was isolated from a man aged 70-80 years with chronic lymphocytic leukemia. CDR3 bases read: TGCGCCAGCAGCTTCAGGGGGCCTAACGAG. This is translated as CASSFRGPNE. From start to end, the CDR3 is CASSFRGPNEQYF. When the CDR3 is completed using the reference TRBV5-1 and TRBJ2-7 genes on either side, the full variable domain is KAGVTQTPRYLIKTRGQQVTLSCSPISGHRSVSWYQQTPGQGLQFLFEYFSETQRNKGNFPGRFSGRQFSNSRSEMNVSTLELGDSALYLCASSFRGPNEQYFGPGTRLTVT.